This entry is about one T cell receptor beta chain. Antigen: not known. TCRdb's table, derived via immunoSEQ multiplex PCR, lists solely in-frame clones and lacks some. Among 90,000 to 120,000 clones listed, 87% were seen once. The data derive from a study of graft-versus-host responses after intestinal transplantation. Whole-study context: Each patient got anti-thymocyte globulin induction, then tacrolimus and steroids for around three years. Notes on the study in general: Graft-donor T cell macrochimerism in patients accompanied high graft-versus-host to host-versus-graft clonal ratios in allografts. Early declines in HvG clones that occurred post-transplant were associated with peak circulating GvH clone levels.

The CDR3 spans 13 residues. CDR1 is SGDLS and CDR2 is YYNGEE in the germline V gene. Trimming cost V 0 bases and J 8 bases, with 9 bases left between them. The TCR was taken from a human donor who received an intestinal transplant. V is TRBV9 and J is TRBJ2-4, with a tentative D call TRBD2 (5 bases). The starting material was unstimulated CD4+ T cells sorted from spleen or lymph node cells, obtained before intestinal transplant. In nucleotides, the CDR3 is TGTGCCAGCAGCGTAGGAACGCGGGACATTCAGTACTTC. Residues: CASSVGTRDIQYF.